The clone carrying this T cell receptor beta chain was seen a few times. Its antigen is not known. CDR1 MNHEY and CDR2 SVGEGT come from the germline V gene. The CDR3 runs 12 residues. V dropped 3 bases and J dropped 8 bases, with 10 bases sitting between them. The sample originates from a study of T cell repertoires in cytomegalovirus infection. On the study more broadly: Public TCR beta signatures were indicative of both CMV infection and a matching HLA type.

Findings and caveats of the study: The study identified carriers of CMV plus the relevant HLA from cumulative public TCR beta family frequency. What dominated the ex vivo response were HLA-C-restricted CMV-specific TCR beta clonotypes.

TCRdb re-called the reads with MiXCR, one entry per CDR3 protein. The profile shows just under 550,000 distinct CDR3 sequences, around a quarter of them singletons. This TCR derives from a human donor in good health (CMV status not recorded). Some clones in this sample may be carry-over from other donors' samples. The chain uses TRBV6-2 or TRBV6-3 and TRBJ1-1; D gene ambiguous. The sample comprised PBMCs. The CDR3 region is CASSYSLGEAFF. CDR3 in DNA: TGTGCCAGCAGTTATTCCCTCGGGGAAGCTTTCTTT.